The 18 T cell receptor beta chains below were found in one sample sequenced in a study of OX40 agonist ivuxolimab in advanced cancers. TCRdb's table, derived via immunoSEQ multiplex PCR, lists solely in-frame clones and lacks some. The repertoire holds about 80,000 clones, with around 92% as singletons. Sequencing was performed on CD4+ or CD8+ T cells sorted from blood, taken in a trial of the OX40 agonist ivuxolimab. The receptors were sampled from an adult with an advanced solid tumor such as melanoma, head and neck, liver or kidney cancer.

V and J are TRBV11-2 and TRBJ1-1; D remains ambiguous. Germline lookup yields CDR1 SGHAT and CDR2 FQNNGV. The V end lost 4 bases, the J end lost 10 bases, and 7 bases lay between the germline ends. The length of the CDR3 is 10 residues. The CDR3, as DNA: TGTGCCAGCAGCTCGGTCTCAGCTTTCTTT. This gives the protein CASSSVSAFF.

The chain links TRBV9 to TRBJ2-3; 7 bases line up with TRBD2. CDR3 length: 14 amino acids. CDR1 is SGDLS, CDR2 YYNGEE, per germline. With V trimmed by 5 bases and J by 2 bases, 5 bases remained unmatched. The CDR3 coding sequence is TGTGCCAGCAGTGTGGGACTACTCACAGATACGCAGTATTTT. This gives the protein CASSVGLLTDTQYF.

This chain connects TRBV9 to TRBJ2-1; a possible D gene is TRBD2 (5 bases). Germline CDR1 and CDR2: SGDLS and YYNGEE. V was clipped by 0 bases and J by 4 bases, with 8 bases between them. CDR3 length equals 14 residues. The CDR3 sequence is CASSVADYYNEQFF. The CDR3 nucleotides read TGTGCCAGCAGCGTAGCTGACTATTACAATGAGCAGTTCTTC.

The rearrangement uses TRBV7-8 and TRBJ1-2; TRBD1 aligns across 7 bases. The CDR3 is 15 residues long. V shed 4 bases, J shed 4 bases, and the junction held 9 bases outside the gene matches. Germline CDR1 reads SGHVS; CDR2 reads FQNEAQ. The CDR3 nucleotides read TGTGCCAGCAGCTCCGGGACAGCTTTTACCTATGGCTACACCTTC. Its translation: CASSSGTAFTYGYTF.

The chain uses TRBV7-9 and TRBJ2-1, with no clear D. Trimming left V 4 bases short and J 7 bases short, with 17 bases between. The CDR3 runs to 15 residues. Germline CDR1 reads SEHNR; CDR2 reads FQNEAQ (reference sequence). Here the CDR3 reads CASSSVEGSLNEQFF. The CDR3 region has the DNA TGTGCCAGCAGCTCAGTCGAAGGCTCGTTAAATGAGCAGTTCTTC. The full variable domain, in which reference TRBV7-9 and TRBJ2-1 provide the parts outside the CDR3, is DTGVSQNPRHKITKRGQNVTFRCDPISEHNRLYWYRQTLGQGPEFLTYFQNEAQLEKSRLLSDRFSAERPKGSFSTLEIQRTEQGDSAMYLCASSSVEGSLNEQFFGPGTRLTVL.

The V call is TRBV27, the J call TRBJ2-1, with D tentatively TRBD1 (5 bases). The CDR3 is 14 amino acids. Germline CDR1 reads MNHEY; CDR2 reads SMNVEV (reference sequence). V gave up 7 bases and J gave up 10 bases, with 20 bases separating them. DNA for the CDR3: TGTGCCAGCACCCCCCTAGGGGTAGGCGGAGAGCAGTTCTTC. This translates into CASTPLGVGGEQFF.

The V call is TRBV7-9, the J call TRBJ1-2; 8 nucleotides line up with TRBD1. The CDR3 extends over 15 amino acids. The germline V gene has CDR1 SEHNR and CDR2 FQNEAQ (reference sequence). Losses at the gene ends were 4 bases for V and 3 bases for J; bases not matched to a gene: 7. CDR3 nucleotide sequence: TGTGCCAGCAGCTCTCGGGACAGGCCTGACTATGGCTACACCTTC. Its translation is CASSSRDRPDYGYTF.

The V and J genes are TRBV11-2 and TRBJ2-5; D unresolved. CDR1 and CDR2 from the germline V gene are SGHAT and FQNNGV. This CDR3 region has 10 residues. The ends were cut back, 8 bases at V and 7 bases at J, with 8 bases in the middle. This chain's CDR3 is CASGGLTQYF. Written as DNA, the CDR3 is TGTGCCAGCGGCGGTTTGACCCAGTACTTC.

The rearrangement joins TRBV7-6 to TRBJ2-7; TRBD1 or TRBD2 may be the D gene (5 bases each). Germline loops: CDR1 SGHVS, CDR2 FNYEAQ. The V end was cut by 5 bases, the J end by 5 bases, with 19 bases between. The CDR3 contains 15 residues. CDR3 protein: CASSARGPRNHEQYF. The CDR3 coding sequence is TGTGCCAGCAGCGCCCGGGGCCCGAGGAACCACGAGCAGTACTTC.

The genes are TRBV19 and TRBJ1-1; D is perhaps TRBD1 (5 bases). The V end lost 6 bases, the J end lost 7 bases, and 15 bases lay between the germline ends. Germline-derived CDR1 and CDR2 are LNHDA and SQIVND (reference sequence). This CDR3 contains 13 residues. The CDR3 nucleotides read TGTGCCAGTAGGTTTAGGGGCGCGGGTGAAGCTTTCTTT. Residues: CASRFRGAGEAFF.

CDR3 DNA: TGTGCCAGCAGCCCCGGCGTCATCGGGGATTCACCCCTCCACTTT. Residues: CASSPGVIGDSPLHF. The rearrangement links TRBV7-8 to TRBJ1-6; no firm D call. The CDR3 totals 15 residues. Germline V lookup: CDR1 SGHVS, CDR2 FQNEAQ. Trimming stripped 5 bases from V and 8 bases from J, with 16 bases between.

This sequence joins TRBV9 and TRBJ2-3; no clear D gene. Trimming took off 4 bases at V and 2 bases at J, with 11 bases between the two ends. The CDR3 is 14 residues long. Germline values: CDR1 SGDLS, CDR2 YYNGEE. The CDR3 DNA reads as TGTGCCAGCAGCCCTTGGACCCCCACAGATACGCAGTATTTT. Amino acid sequence: CASSPWTPTDTQYF.

This chain joins TRBV15 and TRBJ1-4, with a weak D call TRBD1 (5 bases). Germline CDR1 is LNHNV and CDR2 is YYDKDF (reference sequence). CDR3 length equals 16 residues. The V end was cut by 1 base, the J end by 4 bases, with 13 bases between. CDR3 nucleotides: TGTGCCACCAGCAGAGGGCAGGGTCTCGATAATGAAAAACTGTTTTTT. Residues: CATSRGQGLDNEKLFF.

This chain joins TRBV18 and TRBJ1-1; 9 nucleotides align to TRBD1. Germline CDR1 KGHSH, CDR2 LQKENI. Germline trimming cut 5 bases from V and 6 bases from J; bases unmatched to any gene: 4. The CDR3 has 13 residues. The CDR3 protein is CASSLGQGPEAFF. In nucleotides, the CDR3 is TGTGCCAGCTCATTGGGACAGGGCCCTGAAGCTTTCTTT.

This chain links TRBV12-5 with TRBJ2-3; unclear D gene. The germline V gene encodes CDR1 LGHNT and CDR2 FRNRAP. There are 16 residues in the CDR3. The germline V and J ends were trimmed by 6 bases and 2 bases, with 18 bases remaining between them. For the CDR3, the DNA is TGTGCTAGTGGGGGTCCCGGCTGGGCCACCACAGATACGCAGTATTTT. Translation: CASGGPGWATTDTQYF.

The chain combines TRBV11-2 with TRBJ2-3; the D is unclear. Between the trimmed V and J ends, which lost 4 bases and 5 bases, there was a span of 10 bases. CDR1 and CDR2 (germline): SGHAT, FQNNGV. The CDR3 totals 13 residues. The CDR3 coding sequence is TGTGCCAGCAGCTCCCACTGGGAAGATACGCAGTATTTT. Its translation is CASSSHWEDTQYF.

The chain couples TRBV6-4 to TRBJ2-3; tentatively, D is TRBD1 (5 bases). CDR1 is MRHNA, CDR2 SNTAGT, per germline. Trimming removed 5 bases at V and 4 bases at J, with 10 bases between. The CDR3 is made up of 13 amino acids. CDR3 coding DNA: TGTGCCAGCAGTCTCGACAGTCCAGATACGCAGTATTTT. Amino acid sequence: CASSLDSPDTQYF.

This clone was counted only a few times. The chain carries TRBV27 and TRBJ2-7; the D call may be TRBD1 or TRBD2 (5 bases each). Per the germline V gene, CDR1 is MNHEY and CDR2 is SMNVEV (reference sequence). Deletions cut 3 bases from V and 3 bases from J, with 12 bases between. The CDR3 contains 14 residues. CDR3 region: CASSFFGTDYEQYF. The CDR3 bases are TGTGCCAGCAGTTTCTTCGGGACGGACTACGAGCAGTACTTC.